A single sample gave rise to the 7 T cell receptor beta chains below, sequenced in a study of T cells in Graves' hyperthyroidism and ophthalmopathy. Amplified TCR beta CDR3 regions came from RNA transcripts. In the first-round RT-PCR of the TCR CDR3, the HTBI primer set was used. TCRdb called the multiplex PCR reads again in MiXCR, with one record for every CDR3 protein. Seen here are over 500,000 distinct CDR3 sequences, around 16% observed once, and the top ten hold about 29%. Sequenced: blood. The source of these receptors is a woman in her twenties or thirties with Graves' ophthalmopathy.

The chain combines TRBV29-1 with TRBJ2-7; 11 bases align to TRBD2. CDR1 is SQVTM, CDR2 ANQGSEA, per germline. CDR3 length: 12 amino acids. J lost 4 bases, V lost 5 bases, and 1 base had no gene match. CDR3 in DNA: TGCAGCGTTAGGACTAGCGGGTACGAGCAGTACTTC. It specifies CSVRTSGYEQYF.

This clonotype has just a few counts. The chain carries TRBV12-3 or TRBV12-4 and TRBJ1-2; a weak D match, TRBD1 (6 bases). With 5 bases removed from V and 0 bases from J, the gap between germline ends came to 13 bases. CDR3 length: 15 amino acids. CDR3: CASSIWTDSNYGYTF. CDR3 DNA sequence: TGTGCCAGCAGTATATGGACAGACTCTAACTATGGCTACACCTTC.

The table lists this clonotype with a few counts. This chain uses TRBV6-2 or TRBV6-3 with TRBJ2-7; 7 bases fit TRBD1. From germline, CDR1 is MNHEY and CDR2 SVGEGT. This CDR3 spans 14 amino acids. V shed 7 bases and J 2 bases; nucleotides not matched to a gene: 8. The CDR3 region has the DNA TGTGCCAGCACCCCGTCCGGGACAGCCTACGAGCAGTACTTC. It translates to CASTPSGTAYEQYF.

This clonotype was picked up a small number of times. The V gene is TRBV7-9, the J gene TRBJ2-2; D perhaps matches TRBD2 (6 bases). This CDR3 contains 16 residues. Germline V gene data show CDR1 as SEHNR and CDR2 as FQNEAQ (reference sequence). V was clipped by 3 bases and J by 0 bases, with 11 bases between them. CDR3 in DNA: TGTGCCAGCAGCTTTCGCGGGAAGACGAACACCGGGGAGCTGTTTTTT. This sequence encodes CASSFRGKTNTGELFF.

The chain carries TRBV6-9 and TRBJ1-2; TRBD1 is a possible D gene (5 bases). Germline lookup yields CDR1 MNHGY and CDR2 SVAAGI. Trimming left V 3 bases short and J 1 base short, with 12 bases between. This CDR3 comprises 15 residues. The CDR3 nucleotides read TGTGCCAGCAGTTACAGACAGACGAATAACTATGGCTACACCTTC. The encoded protein is CASSYRQTNNYGYTF.

The table lists this clonotype with many counts. The chain links TRBV28 to TRBJ1-5; TRBD1 matches at 7 bases. V shed 4 bases and J 6 bases; nucleotides not matched to a gene: 12. The CDR3 runs to 16 residues. Germline loops: CDR1 MDHEN, CDR2 SYDVKM. The CDR3 DNA follows: TGTGCCAGCAGTTCGGCCAAGACAGGGTTAGTTCAGCCCCAGCATTTT. Its protein product is CASSSAKTGLVQPQHF. The entire variable domain, with the rest obtained from reference TRBV28 and TRBJ1-5, is as follows: DVKVTQSSRYLVKRTGEKVFLECVQDMDHENMFWYRQDPGLGLRLIYFSYDVKMKEKGDIPEGYSVSREKKERFSLILESASTNQTSMYLCASSSAKTGLVQPQHFGDGTRLSIL.

This clonotype was seen a handful of times. CDR3 bases: TGTGCCAGCAGCCTTGGACTAGCGGGAGGGCCAGAGTTCTTC. Its protein is CASSLGLAGGPEFF. The chain employs TRBV7-2 and TRBJ2-1; 15 bases align to TRBD2. The germline V gene encodes CDR1 SGHTA and CDR2 FQGNSA. The V gene end was trimmed by 5 bases and the J gene end by 14 bases; junction bases not matched to a gene: 7. The CDR3 consists of 14 residues.